A selection of T cell receptor beta chains follows, all from one sample in a study of blood T cell repertoires in COVID-19. Profiled with immunoSEQ multiplex PCR; TCRdb holds only in-frame clones, not every one. The sample has a few hundred thousand clones, approximately 90% seen once. Source material: peripheral blood. The receptor source for this set is a middle-aged woman who had recovered from COVID-19. CDR3s include the opening cysteine and the closing phenylalanine or tryptophan. Fields, in order: V gene, clone size, CDR3 protein. Some rows have no size entry. The others give once, few or many, or a class for an expanded clone.

v_gene: TRBV6-5; abundance: .; CDR3aa: CASSRQGTSGNTIYF
v_gene: TRBV7-9; abundance: .; CDR3aa: CASSSLRDTEAFF
v_gene: TRBV2; abundance: .; CDR3aa: CASRLGQGVDYGYTF
v_gene: TRBV15; abundance: .; CDR3aa: CATSRPRGAGVPYNEQFF
v_gene: TRBV2; abundance: .; CDR3aa: CASSEAGGQGRETQYF
v_gene: TRBV3-1/TRBV3-2; abundance: once; CDR3aa: CASSLGLAGETQYF
v_gene: TRBV19; abundance: .; CDR3aa: CASSPDRVGGEQFF
v_gene: TRBV24-1; abundance: .; CDR3aa: CATSEGGSAGELFF
v_gene: TRBV5-1; abundance: .; CDR3aa: CASSLAGQGRGTEAFF
v_gene: TRBV6-6; abundance: .; CDR3aa: CASSPTRLAPLTDTQYF
v_gene: TRBV7-8; abundance: .; CDR3aa: CASSQDSPGGNQPQHF
v_gene: TRBV18; abundance: .; CDR3aa: CASSGGGGNTIYF
v_gene: TRBV18; abundance: once; CDR3aa: CASSPQSFGDTQYF
v_gene: TRBV12-5; abundance: .; CDR3aa: CASGLPPRRELFF
v_gene: TRBV7-2; abundance: .; CDR3aa: CASTLSGGTEAFF
v_gene: TRBV30; abundance: .; CDR3aa: CAWSGTGAATEAFF
v_gene: TRBV9; abundance: .; CDR3aa: CASSVIGTSGSGETQYF
v_gene: TRBV2; abundance: few; CDR3aa: CASSDGTVRADTQYF